A selection of T cell receptor beta chains follows, all from one sample in a study of blood T cell repertoires in COVID-19. The table came from immunoSEQ multiplex PCR; TCRdb's copy has only in-frame clones and leaves some out. The data show around 150,000 clones, around 80% seen once. The sequenced material came from peripheral blood. The source is a man in his 60s with active or convalescent COVID-19. Both conserved end residues are part of each CDR3. The D gene is left open where the match is weak. The size of a clone is reported for some rows only, either as once, few or many, or as a class for expanded clones.

J gene | D gene | clone size | V gene | CDR3 DNA | CDR3 protein
TRBJ1-2 | - | - | TRBV6-1 | TGTGCCAGCAGTGAAGGAGTGGGGGGTGGCTACACCTTC | CASSEGVGGGYTF
TRBJ2-7 | - | - | TRBV5-4 | TGTGCCAGCAGCTTTAACTATAGAGACCCCTACGAGCAGTACTTC | CASSFNYRDPYEQYF
TRBJ2-5 | TRBD2 | once | TRBV6-1 | TGTGCCAGCAGTGCTGGGACTAGCGGGGGCAGGGAGACCCAGTACTTC | CASSAGTSGGRETQYF
TRBJ1-1 | TRBD1 | - | TRBV6-5 | TGTGCCAGCTACAGGGGGCAAAACACTGAAGCTTTCTTT | CASYRGQNTEAFF
TRBJ2-3 | - | - | TRBV6-5 | TGTGCCAGCACCCAGGGCCCAGCAGATACGCAGTATTTT | CASTQGPADTQYF
TRBJ2-3 | TRBD2 | - | TRBV6-6 | TGTGCCAGCCTTGGGACTAGCGGACTCACAGATACGCAGTATTTT | CASLGTSGLTDTQYF
TRBJ2-2 | TRBD1 | - | TRBV7-2 | TGTGCCAGCAGCTCGGGACAGGGGAGCGGCACCGGGGAGCTGTTTTTT | CASSSGQGSGTGELFF
TRBJ2-7 | - | - | TRBV7-9 | TGTGCCAGCAGTTCGGACTTAGCGCCCTACGAGCAGTACTTC | CASSSDLAPYEQYF
TRBJ1-5 | - | - | TRBV28 | TGTGCCAGCAGTTACAGGTCTCTGAATCAGCCCCAGCATTTT | CASSYRSLNQPQHF
TRBJ2-2 | TRBD2 | - | TRBV9 | TGTGCCAGCAGCGTGGCCAGCGGGGGCCCGAACACCGGGGAGCTGTTTTTT | CASSVASGGPNTGELFF
TRBJ1-1 | TRBD1 | - | TRBV5-6 | TGTGCCAGCAGCTCCCGGGGACAGGGGGCCCTTGAAGCTTTCTTT | CASSSRGQGALEAFF
TRBJ2-1 | - | - | TRBV7-2 | TGTGCCAGCAGCTTAGATATCACTACATGGAACAATGAGCAGTTCTTC | CASSLDITTWNNEQFF
TRBJ2-3 | TRBD2 | once | TRBV6-5 | TGTGCCAGCAGGACTAGCGGGGGGCAGGGGGATACGCAGTATTTT | CASRTSGGQGDTQYF
TRBJ1-4 | TRBD1 | - | TRBV18 | TGTGCCAGCTCACCCGGACAGGGTATGTTTTTT | CASSPGQGMFF
TRBJ1-5 | - | - | TRBV6-1 | TGTGCCAGCAGTGAAGGGAGACACCGGGGGGGCAATCAGCCCCAGCATTTT | CASSEGRHRGGNQPQHF
TRBJ2-3 | TRBD1 | once | TRBV5-1 | TGCGCCAGCAGCATTGGGGGACAGGGAACGGCAGATACGCAGTATTTT | CASSIGGQGTADTQYF
TRBJ2-7 | - | - | TRBV10-3 | TGTGCCATCAGTTCCTCGGGAGGGGGCGACGAGCAGTACTTC | CAISSSGGGDEQYF
TRBJ2-7 | - | - | TRBV18 | TGTGCCAGCTCAGTAGGACTTAGCTCCTACGAGCAGTACTTC | CASSVGLSSYEQYF
TRBJ1-4 | - | - | TRBV5-1 | TGCGCCAGCAGCTCCACTTGGGGGAGGGCCACAACTAATGAAAAACTGTTTTTT | CASSSTWGRATTNEKLFF
TRBJ2-1 | - | few | TRBV19 | TGTGCCAGTAGTATGAGGGCTGAGCAGTTCTTC | CASSMRAEQFF
TRBJ1-2 | TRBD1 | - | TRBV6-5 | TGTGCCAGCAGTCCCGCAGACAGGGTAGATGGCTACACCTTC | CASSPADRVDGYTF
TRBJ1-1 | TRBD1 | few | TRBV4-1 | TGCGCCAGCAGCCAACCGGGACAGGGAAGCACTGAAGCTTTCTTT | CASSQPGQGSTEAFF
TRBJ2-7 | TRBD1 | - | TRBV11-2 | TGTGCCAGCAGCTTAGGACAGGGGGTCTACGAGCAGTACTTC | CASSLGQGVYEQYF
TRBJ1-2 | TRBD1 | - | TRBV6-1 | TGTGCCAGCAGTGAGACCGGGACAGGAGCTAACTATGGCTACACCTTC | CASSETGTGANYGYTF
TRBJ2-2 | - | - | TRBV27 | TGTGCCAGCAGTTTATCGGCAGGGGACACCGGGGAGCTGTTTTTT | CASSLSAGDTGELFF
TRBJ1-2 | - | - | TRBV19 | TGTGCCAGTAGTAGAAGGGACCGGGACAAGAACTATGGCTACACCTTC | CASSRRDRDKNYGYTF
TRBJ2-1 | - | - | TRBV28 | TGTGCCAGCAGTTCCTACCTAGCCCAATCCTACAATGAGCAGTTCTTC | CASSSYLAQSYNEQFF
TRBJ1-5 | TRBD1 | - | TRBV6-4 | TGTGCCAGCAGTGATACCCGGGGACAGAAGGAGCAGCCCCAGCATTTT | CASSDTRGQKEQPQHF
TRBJ2-5 | TRBD2 | - | TRBV20-1 | TGCAGTGCTAGTCCTAGCGGGAGGTGGGAGACCCAGTACTTC | CSASPSGRWETQYF
TRBJ1-1 | - | - | TRBV10-2 | TGCGCCAGCAGAGGGCCTGGACAGAACACTGAAGCTTTCTTT | CASRGPGQNTEAFF
TRBJ2-5 | - | - | TRBV7-2 | TGTGCCAGCAGCTTAATCCAACAAGAGACCCAGTACTTC | CASSLIQQETQYF
TRBJ2-7 | TRBD1 | - | TRBV6-5 | TGTGCCAGCAGAGTCTCCGGGACAGCACCCTACGAGCAGTACTTC | CASRVSGTAPYEQYF
TRBJ2-7 | - | - | TRBV7-9 | TGTGCCAGCAGCTTAGCGCGCGCAGGGTATTACGAGCAGTACTTC | CASSLARAGYYEQYF
TRBJ2-7 | TRBD2 | - | TRBV4-1 | TGCGCCAGCAGCCAAGAGGTTGGGGGAGGGTACGAGCAGTACTTC | CASSQEVGGGYEQYF
TRBJ2-3 | - | - | TRBV7-2 | TGTGCCAGCAGCTTAGGTCGAACACGCACAGATACGCAGTATTTT | CASSLGRTRTDTQYF
TRBJ2-7 | - | - | TRBV11-2 | TGTGCCAGCAGCTTCGACAGCTACGAGCAGTACTTC | CASSFDSYEQYF
TRBJ2-6 | - | - | TRBV19 | TGTGCCAGTAGGGCCAGGGGAAGCTCTGGGGCCAACGTCCTGACTTTC | CASRARGSSGANVLTF
TRBJ2-1 | TRBD2 | - | TRBV7-3 | TGTGCCAGCAGCCCAACTAGCGAGTCCTACAATGAGCAGTTCTTC | CASSPTSESYNEQFF
TRBJ2-1 | TRBD1 | few | TRBV19 | TGTGCCACCGGGACAGCCCTCTACAATGAGCAGTTCTTC | CATGTALYNEQFF
TRBJ2-1 | TRBD1 | - | TRBV5-1 | TGCGCCAGCAGCCTTCAGGGGGCGGGGTACAATGAGCAGTTCTTC | CASSLQGAGYNEQFF
TRBJ2-3 | TRBD2 | - | TRBV5-4 | TGTGCCAGCAGCCCGCGGGGTAGCGGGGCGACAGATACGCAGTATTTT | CASSPRGSGATDTQYF